One and the same sample provided the 11 T cell receptor beta chains below, sequenced in a study of blood T cell repertoires in COVID-19. The repertoire was sequenced with immunoSEQ multiplex PCR; TCRdb's copy has only in-frame clones and lacks some. The sample lists about 110,000 clones, roughly 80% occurring once. Sequenced material: peripheral blood. The origin of the receptors is a woman aged 70-85 years with acute or convalescent COVID-19.

The chain is built from TRBV6-1 and TRBJ1-2; the match to TRBD1 covers 8 bases. The V and J ends lost 2 bases and 2 bases, in that order; junction bases with no gene match: 7. Germline CDR1 is MNHNS and CDR2 is SASEGT. The CDR3 runs to 16 residues. The CDR3 DNA reads as TGTGCCAGCAGTGAAACCGGACAGGGCGGGAACTATGGCTACACCTTC. It is translated as CASSETGQGGNYGYTF.

The chain links TRBV3-1 (or the pseudogene TRBV3-2) to TRBJ2-5; D is undetermined. Trimming left V 2 bases short and J 1 base short, with 8 bases between. The length of the CDR3 is 14 residues. From germline, CDR1 is LGHDT and CDR2 YNNKEL (reference sequence). DNA of the CDR3: TGTGCCAGCAGCCAAAGTCCAGTCCAAGAGACCCAGTACTTC. Translated, it gives CASSQSPVQETQYF.

V and J are TRBV19 and TRBJ2-3, with D unresolved. The CDR3 loop spans 12 amino acids. CDR1 LNHDA and CDR2 SQIVND come from the germline V gene (reference sequence). Trimming took off 3 bases at V and 5 bases at J, with 6 bases between the two ends. CDR3 protein: CASSIREDTQYF. As DNA, the CDR3 is TGTGCCAGTAGTATCCGAGAAGATACGCAGTATTTT.

This clone has only one observation. For the CDR3, the DNA is TGTGCCAGTAGTATAGACTCAAGGACAAGACAGCCCCAGCATTTT. This translates into CASSIDSRTRQPQHF. V gene TRBV19 combines with J gene TRBJ1-5, with D maybe TRBD1 (5 bases). V lost 0 bases and J lost 7, with 13 bases in between. The CDR3 runs 15 residues. Germline-derived CDR1 and CDR2 are LNHDA and SQIVND (reference sequence).

The V and J genes are TRBV12-5 and TRBJ2-3; weak D call: TRBD2 (5 bases). Germline CDR1 LGHNT, CDR2 FRNRAP. The CDR3 is made up of 13 amino acids. The V and J ends lost 6 bases and 6 bases respectively, with 13 bases between them. The CDR3 is CASGLAGRDTQYF. The CDR3 DNA is TGTGCTAGTGGCCTAGCTGGCCGTGATACGCAGTATTTT.

This clone was recorded once. The rearrangement links TRBV7-9 to TRBJ1-1; TRBD1 matches 10 bases. Per the germline V gene, CDR1 is SEHNR and CDR2 is FQNEAQ (reference sequence). V was clipped by 0 bases and J by 6 bases; unmatched bases: 4. The CDR3 has 15 amino acids. The CDR3: CASSLALGQGAEAFF. For the CDR3, the DNA is TGTGCCAGCAGCTTAGCACTCGGACAGGGGGCTGAAGCTTTCTTT.

V usage is TRBV10-3 and J usage is TRBJ1-3, with a weak D call TRBD1 (6 bases). The CDR3 covers 14 residues. CDR1 and CDR2 (germline): ENHRY, SYGVKD. V lost 7 bases, J lost 1 base, and 11 bases lay in between. CDR3 amino acids: CAITTGKSGNTIYF. As DNA, the CDR3 is TGTGCCATCACGACAGGAAAATCTGGAAACACCATATATTTT.

This chain links TRBV5-4 with TRBJ2-5; D gene unclear. Germline CDR1 and CDR2: SGHNT and YYREEE (reference sequence). V was pared by 4 bases and J by 0 bases, with 4 bases between. This CDR3 spans 12 amino acids. CDR3 coding DNA: TGTGCCAGCAGCCTGTACCAAGAGACCCAGTACTTC. This codes for CASSLYQETQYF.

The rearrangement joins TRBV19 to TRBJ2-2; TRBD1 is a possible D gene (5 bases). V was trimmed by 0 bases and J by 7 bases, leaving 9 bases between them. The CDR3 is made up of 14 amino acids. Germline V lookup: CDR1 LNHDA, CDR2 SQIVND (reference sequence). The CDR3 region is CASSIDQGVGELFF. CDR3 DNA: TGTGCCAGTAGTATAGATCAAGGGGTCGGGGAGCTGTTTTTT.

The V and J genes are TRBV7-9 and TRBJ1-2, with D tentatively TRBD1 (5 bases). This CDR3 region has 15 residues. Germline CDR1 is SEHNR and CDR2 is FQNEAQ (reference sequence). V dropped 2 bases and J dropped 4 bases, with 14 bases sitting between them. CDR3 sequence reads: CASSLSTGGLYGYTF. CDR3 in DNA: TGTGCCAGCAGCTTAAGCACAGGTGGTCTCTATGGCTACACCTTC.

This clone was recorded only once. The V and J genes are TRBV24-1 and TRBJ1-2, with D tentatively TRBD1 (6 bases). V lost 3 bases, J lost 2 bases, and 15 bases lay in between. This CDR3 comprises 16 residues. Germline CDR1 is KGHDR and CDR2 is SFDVKD. DNA of the CDR3: TGTGCCACCAGTGATGGCACAGGGTTACTCAACTATGGCTACACCTTC. Translation: CATSDGTGLLNYGYTF.